This is a list of T cell receptor beta chains from one sample in a study of patients and donors after allogeneic stem cell transplantation. One entry per CDR3 protein, called by TCRdb with MiXCR from the RT-PCR reads. Of roughly 150,000 distinct CDR3 sequences listed, nearly 25% were seen once; the top ten hold roughly 27%. Input material: blood, either unsorted or a sorted T cell fraction (not recorded which). The receptors stem from a human donor who was either an allogeneic HSCT recipient or a stem cell or donor lymphocyte infusion donor (not recorded which). It is not recorded whose cells these are; they may come from a transplant donor. Each CDR3 is given with its conserved first and last residue. D genes are given only for firm matches. Some rows mark clone size as missing; the rest say once, few, many or name a class of expanded clone.

v_call	d_call	clone_size	j_call	cdr3_aa	cdr3_nt
TRBV5-1	NA	many	TRBJ1-1	CASGLSPRYEAFF	TGCGCCAGCGGATTAAGTCCAAGGTATGAAGCTTTCTTT
TRBV6-1	TRBD1	many	TRBJ1-1	CASVTGVGTEAFF	TGTGCCAGCGTTACAGGGGTAGGGACTGAAGCTTTCTTT
TRBV6-5	NA	few	TRBJ1-5	CASSSESNQPQHF	TGTGCCAGCAGTTCAGAGAGCAATCAGCCCCAGCATTTT
TRBV11-3	NA	few	TRBJ2-1	CASSSIKGNPYNEQFF	TGTGCCAGCAGCTCCATTAAGGGGAACCCTTACAATGAGCAGTTCTTC
TRBV7-6	NA	NA	TRBJ2-1	CASSPTVGSLYNEQFF	TGTGCCAGCAGCCCAACGGTGGGGTCCCTTTACAATGAGCAGTTCTTC
TRBV20-1	NA	NA	TRBJ1-5	CSAQAHTGGVRVSNQPQHF	TGCAGTGCCCAGGCCCATACGGGAGGAGTGAGGGTCTCTAATCAGCCCCAGCATTTT
TRBV20-1	NA	NA	TRBJ2-7	CSARDRSGTYEQYF	TGCAGTGCTAGAGATAGGTCGGGTACCTACGAGCAGTACTTC
TRBV29-1	NA	few	TRBJ2-7	CSVDEGDSYEQYF	TGCAGCGTTGACGAAGGGGATTCCTACGAGCAGTACTTC
TRBV29-1	NA	few	TRBJ2-5	CSGLAGGETQYF	TGCAGCGGTCTAGCAGGGGGGGAGACCCAGTACTTC
TRBV24-1	TRBD1	NA	TRBJ1-2	CATSDATGVYGYTF	TGTGCCACCAGTGACGCGACAGGGGTTTATGGCTACACCTTC
TRBV12-3/TRBV12-4	NA	many	TRBJ1-1	CASRGWNTEAFF	TGTGCCAGCAGGGGATGGAACACTGAAGCTTTCTTT
TRBV29-1	NA	NA	TRBJ2-7	CSVELGSYEQYF	TGCAGCGTTGAACTGGGCTCCTACGAGCAGTACTTC
TRBV2	TRBD2	few	TRBJ2-2	CASRTGGGTGELFF	TGTGCCAGCAGGACGGGAGGAGGTACCGGGGAGCTGTTTTTT
TRBV29-1	TRBD1	few	TRBJ1-1	CSGRQGGTEAFF	TGCAGCGGAAGACAGGGAGGTACTGAAGCTTTCTTT
TRBV2	TRBD1	NA	TRBJ2-7	CASSERTGGLHEQYF	TGTGCCAGCAGTGAACGGACAGGGGGGCTCCACGAGCAGTACTTC
TRBV7-9	NA	NA	TRBJ1-3	CASSSTEWGNTIYF	TGTGCCAGCAGCTCGACAGAGTGGGGAAACACCATATATTTT